This T cell receptor (beta chain) emerged from a study of T cell responses to AZD1222 COVID-19 vaccine. Assay: immunoSEQ multiplex PCR; the TCRdb copy retains only in-frame clones and omits some. The top ten clones hold approximately 8.7% of a sample with nearly 95,000 clones, around 90% of them seen once. The sequence was collected from an adult in good health. This material consisted of peripheral blood, taken on day 0 of AZD1222 vaccination.

In DNA, the CDR3 is TGTGCCAGCAGTTTAGACGGGAGTCTTAGCCAGCCCCAGCATTTT. Encoded protein: CASSLDGSLSQPQHF. This chain connects TRBV6-5 to TRBJ1-5; D gene unclear. Trimming shortened V by 4 bases and J by 7 bases, and 17 bases separated the two germline ends. CDR1 is MNHEY and CDR2 is SVGAGI in the germline V gene. The CDR3 extends over 15 amino acids.